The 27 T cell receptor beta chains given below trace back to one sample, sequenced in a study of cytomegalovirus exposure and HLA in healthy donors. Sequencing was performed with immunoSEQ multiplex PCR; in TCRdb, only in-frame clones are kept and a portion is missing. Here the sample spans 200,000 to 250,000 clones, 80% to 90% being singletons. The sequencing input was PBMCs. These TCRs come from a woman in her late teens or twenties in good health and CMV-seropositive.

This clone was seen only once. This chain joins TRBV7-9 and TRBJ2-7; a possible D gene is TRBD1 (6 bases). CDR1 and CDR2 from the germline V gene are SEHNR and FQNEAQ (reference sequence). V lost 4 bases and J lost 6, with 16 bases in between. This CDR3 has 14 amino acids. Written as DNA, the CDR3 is TGTGCCAGCAGCTCCTTGTCCGGGACAACCGAGCAGTACTTC. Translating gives CASSSLSGTTEQYF.

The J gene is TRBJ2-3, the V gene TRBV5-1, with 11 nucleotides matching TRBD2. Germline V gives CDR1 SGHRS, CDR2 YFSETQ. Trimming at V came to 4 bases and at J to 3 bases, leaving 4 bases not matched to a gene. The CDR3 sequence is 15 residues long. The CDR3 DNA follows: TGCGCCAGCAGCACCTCTAGCGGGAGGACAGATACGCAGTATTTT. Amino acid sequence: CASSTSSGRTDTQYF.

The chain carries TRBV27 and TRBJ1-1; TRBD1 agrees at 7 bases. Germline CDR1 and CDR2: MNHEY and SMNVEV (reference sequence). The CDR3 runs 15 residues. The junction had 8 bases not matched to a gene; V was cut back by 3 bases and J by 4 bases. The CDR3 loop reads CASSFRGAGGTEAFF. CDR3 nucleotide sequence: TGTGCCAGCAGTTTTCGAGGGGCAGGGGGCACTGAAGCTTTCTTT.

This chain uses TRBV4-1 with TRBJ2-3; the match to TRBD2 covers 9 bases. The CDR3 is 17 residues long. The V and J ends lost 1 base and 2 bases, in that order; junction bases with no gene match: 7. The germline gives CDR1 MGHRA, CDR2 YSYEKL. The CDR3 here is CASSQGWASGNTDTQYF. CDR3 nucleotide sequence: TGCGCCAGCAGCCAAGGGTGGGCTAGCGGGAACACAGATACGCAGTATTTT.

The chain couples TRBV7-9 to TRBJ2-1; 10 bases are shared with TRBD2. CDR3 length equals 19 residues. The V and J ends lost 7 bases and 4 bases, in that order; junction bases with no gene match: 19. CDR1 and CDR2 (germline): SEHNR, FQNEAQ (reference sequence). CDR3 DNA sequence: TGTGCCAGCACCCTGGGGGTAAGGGGGACTAGCGAGGTGTACAATGAGCAGTTCTTC. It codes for CASTLGVRGTSEVYNEQFF.

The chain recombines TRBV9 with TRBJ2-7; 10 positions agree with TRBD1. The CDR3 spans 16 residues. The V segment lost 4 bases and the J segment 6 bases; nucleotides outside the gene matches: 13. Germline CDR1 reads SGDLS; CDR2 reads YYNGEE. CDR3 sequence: CASSTEEGQGTREQYF. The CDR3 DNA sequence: TGTGCCAGCAGCACCGAGGAGGGACAGGGGACTCGCGAGCAGTACTTC.

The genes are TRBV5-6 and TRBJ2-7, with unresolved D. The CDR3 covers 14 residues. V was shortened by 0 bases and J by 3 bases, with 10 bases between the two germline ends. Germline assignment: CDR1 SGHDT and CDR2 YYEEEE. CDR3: CASSLAGFVYEQYF. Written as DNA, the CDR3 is TGTGCCAGCAGCTTGGCCGGGTTCGTCTACGAGCAGTACTTC. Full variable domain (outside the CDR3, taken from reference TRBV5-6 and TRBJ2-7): DAGVTQSPTHLIKTRGQQVTLRCSPKSGHDTVSWYQQALGQGPQFIFQYYEEEERQRGNFPDRFSGHQFPNYSSELNVNALLLGDSALYLCASSLAGFVYEQYFGPGTRLTVT.

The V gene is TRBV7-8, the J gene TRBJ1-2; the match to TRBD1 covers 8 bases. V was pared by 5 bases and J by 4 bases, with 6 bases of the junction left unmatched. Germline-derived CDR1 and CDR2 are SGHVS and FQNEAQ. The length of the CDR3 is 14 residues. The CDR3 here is CASSPATGVYGYTF. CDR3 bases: TGTGCCAGCAGCCCTGCGACAGGGGTCTATGGCTACACCTTC.

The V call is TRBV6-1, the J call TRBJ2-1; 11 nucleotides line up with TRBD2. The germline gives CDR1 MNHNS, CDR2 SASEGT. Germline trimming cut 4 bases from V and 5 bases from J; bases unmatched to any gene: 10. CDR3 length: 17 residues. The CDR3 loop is CASSGLTSGSNHNEQFF. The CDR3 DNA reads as TGTGCCAGCAGTGGCCTCACTAGCGGGAGCAACCACAATGAGCAGTTCTTC.

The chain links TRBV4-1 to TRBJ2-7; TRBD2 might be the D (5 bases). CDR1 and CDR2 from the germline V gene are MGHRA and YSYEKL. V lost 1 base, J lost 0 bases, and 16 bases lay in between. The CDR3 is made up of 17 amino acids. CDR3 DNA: TGCGCCAGCAGCCAAGTAGAGGGCTTTTCTAGCTCCTACGAGCAGTACTTC. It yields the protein CASSQVEGFSSSYEQYF.

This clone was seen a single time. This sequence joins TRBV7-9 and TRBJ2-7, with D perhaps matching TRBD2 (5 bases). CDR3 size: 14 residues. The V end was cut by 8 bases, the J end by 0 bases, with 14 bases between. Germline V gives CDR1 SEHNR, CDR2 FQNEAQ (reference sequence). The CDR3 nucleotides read TGTGCCAGCGGCGCTTCTGGAGGCTCCTACGAGCAGTACTTC. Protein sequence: CASGASGGSYEQYF.

CDR3 in DNA: TGTGCCAGCAGCTTAAATTCCGGGACAGGGAATTACGAGCAGTACTTC. Protein: CASSLNSGTGNYEQYF. The chain joins TRBV7-8 to TRBJ2-7; 9 bases align to TRBD1. The CDR3 covers 16 residues. CDR1 is SGHVS, CDR2 FQNEAQ, per germline. The V segment lost 2 bases and the J segment 4 bases; nucleotides outside the gene matches: 9.

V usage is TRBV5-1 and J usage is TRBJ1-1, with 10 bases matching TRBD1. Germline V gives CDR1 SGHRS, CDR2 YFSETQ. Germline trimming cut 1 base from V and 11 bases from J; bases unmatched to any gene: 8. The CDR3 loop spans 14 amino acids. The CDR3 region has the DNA TGCGCCAGCAGCTTGCGTCGGACAGGGGGTACGGCTTTCTTT. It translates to CASSLRRTGGTAFF.

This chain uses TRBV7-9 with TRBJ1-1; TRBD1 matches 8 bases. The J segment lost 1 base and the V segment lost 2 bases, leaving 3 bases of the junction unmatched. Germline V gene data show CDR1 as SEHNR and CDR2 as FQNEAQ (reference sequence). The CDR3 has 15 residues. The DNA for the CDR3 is TGTGCCAGCAGCTTACACAGGGGGGCGAACACTGAAGCTTTCTTT. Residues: CASSLHRGANTEAFF.

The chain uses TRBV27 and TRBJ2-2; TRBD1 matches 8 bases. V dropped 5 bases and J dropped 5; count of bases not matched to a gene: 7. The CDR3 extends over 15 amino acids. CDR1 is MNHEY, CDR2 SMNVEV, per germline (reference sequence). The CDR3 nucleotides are TGTGCCAGCAGTCCCGGACAGGGTCTGACCGGGGAGCTGTTTTTT. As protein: CASSPGQGLTGELFF.

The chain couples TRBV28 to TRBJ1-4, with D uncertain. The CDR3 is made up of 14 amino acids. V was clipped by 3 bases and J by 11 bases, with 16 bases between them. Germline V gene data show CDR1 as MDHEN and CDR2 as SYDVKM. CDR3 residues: CASSFFTNPGKLFF. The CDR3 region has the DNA TGTGCCAGCAGTTTTTTTACAAACCCGGGGAAACTGTTTTTT. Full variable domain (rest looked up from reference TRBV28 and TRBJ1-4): DVKVTQSSRYLVKRTGEKVFLECVQDMDHENMFWYRQDPGLGLRLIYFSYDVKMKEKGDIPEGYSVSREKKERFSLILESASTNQTSMYLCASSFFTNPGKLFFGSGTQLSVL.

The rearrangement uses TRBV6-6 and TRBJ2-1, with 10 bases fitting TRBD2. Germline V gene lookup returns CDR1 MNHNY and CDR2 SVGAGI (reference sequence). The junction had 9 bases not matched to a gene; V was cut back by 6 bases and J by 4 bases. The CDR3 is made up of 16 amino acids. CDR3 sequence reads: CASSPPGLARYNEQFF. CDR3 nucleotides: TGTGCCAGCAGCCCCCCGGGACTAGCGAGGTACAATGAGCAGTTCTTC.

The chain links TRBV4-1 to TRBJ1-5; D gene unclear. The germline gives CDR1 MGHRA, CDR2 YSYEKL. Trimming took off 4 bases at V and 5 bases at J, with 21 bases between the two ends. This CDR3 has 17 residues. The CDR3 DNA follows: TGCGCCAGCAGCCTCCGGGATTCCGGGTCTAAGGATCAGCCCCAGCATTTT. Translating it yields CASSLRDSGSKDQPQHF.

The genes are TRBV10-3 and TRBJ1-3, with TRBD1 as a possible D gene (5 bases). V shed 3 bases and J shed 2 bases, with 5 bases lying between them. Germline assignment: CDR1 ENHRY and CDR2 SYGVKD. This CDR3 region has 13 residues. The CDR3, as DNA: TGTGCCATCAGTGACAGGGCTGGAAACACCATATATTTT. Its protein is CAISDRAGNTIYF.

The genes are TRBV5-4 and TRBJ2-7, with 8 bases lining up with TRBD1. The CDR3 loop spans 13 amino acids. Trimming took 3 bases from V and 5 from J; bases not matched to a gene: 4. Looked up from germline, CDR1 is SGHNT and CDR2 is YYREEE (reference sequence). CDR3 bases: TGTGCCAGCAGCTCGGGACAGGTCGACGAGCAGTACTTC. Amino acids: CASSSGQVDEQYF.

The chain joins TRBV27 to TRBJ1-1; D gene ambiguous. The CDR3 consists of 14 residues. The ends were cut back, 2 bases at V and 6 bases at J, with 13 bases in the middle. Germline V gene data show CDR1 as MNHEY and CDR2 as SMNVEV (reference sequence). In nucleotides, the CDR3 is TGTGCCAGCAGTTTAAGAGGGCCCGGGGCTGAAGCTTTCTTT. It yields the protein CASSLRGPGAEAFF.

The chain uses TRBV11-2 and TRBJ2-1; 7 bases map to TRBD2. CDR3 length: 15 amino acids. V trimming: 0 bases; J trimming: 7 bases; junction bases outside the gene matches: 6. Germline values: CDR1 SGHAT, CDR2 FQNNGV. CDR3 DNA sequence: TGTGCCAGCAGCTTAGATCTGGCGGGAGCGAATGAGCAGTTCTTC. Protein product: CASSLDLAGANEQFF.

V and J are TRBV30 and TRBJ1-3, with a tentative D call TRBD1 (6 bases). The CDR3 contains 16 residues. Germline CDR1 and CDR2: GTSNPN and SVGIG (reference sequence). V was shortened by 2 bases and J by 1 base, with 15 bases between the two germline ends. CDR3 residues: CAWSPRGGWSGNTIYF. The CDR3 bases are TGTGCCTGGAGTCCGAGAGGGGGTTGGTCTGGAAACACCATATATTTT.

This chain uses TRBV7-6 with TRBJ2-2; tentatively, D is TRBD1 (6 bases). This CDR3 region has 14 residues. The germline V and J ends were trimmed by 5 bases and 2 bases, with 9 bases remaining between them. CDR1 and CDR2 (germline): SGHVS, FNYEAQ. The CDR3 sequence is CASSQGRNTGELFF. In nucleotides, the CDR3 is TGTGCCAGCAGCCAGGGGCGAAACACCGGGGAGCTGTTTTTT.

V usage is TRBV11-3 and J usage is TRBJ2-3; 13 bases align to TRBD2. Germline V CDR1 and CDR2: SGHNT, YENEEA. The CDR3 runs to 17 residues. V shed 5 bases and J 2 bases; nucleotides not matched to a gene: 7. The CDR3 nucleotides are TGTGCCAGCAGCGCCCGGACTAGCGGGAGCCACACAGATACGCAGTATTTT. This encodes CASSARTSGSHTDTQYF.

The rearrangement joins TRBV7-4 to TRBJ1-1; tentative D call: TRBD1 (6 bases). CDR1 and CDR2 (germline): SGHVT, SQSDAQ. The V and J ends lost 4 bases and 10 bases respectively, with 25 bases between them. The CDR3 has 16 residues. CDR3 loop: CASSSYAGGTKVRAFF. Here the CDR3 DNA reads TGTGCCAGCAGCTCATATGCGGGGGGCACTAAGGTTAGAGCTTTCTTT.

CDR3 in amino acids: CASAISRTNEQFF. Written as DNA, the CDR3 is TGCGCCAGTGCCATAAGTAGAACCAATGAGCAGTTCTTC. The chain is built from TRBV23-1 and TRBJ2-1; no clear D. TRBV23-1 is identified as an open reading frame with a role that is uncertain. The CDR3 loop spans 13 amino acids. V was cut by 9 bases and J by 6 bases, with 15 bases left in between.